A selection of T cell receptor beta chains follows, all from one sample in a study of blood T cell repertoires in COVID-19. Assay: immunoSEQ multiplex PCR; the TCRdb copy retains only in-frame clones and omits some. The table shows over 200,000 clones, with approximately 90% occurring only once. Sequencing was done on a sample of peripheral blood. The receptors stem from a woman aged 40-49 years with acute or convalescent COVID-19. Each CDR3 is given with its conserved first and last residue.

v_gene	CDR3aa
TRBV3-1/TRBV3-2	CASSQGQIRNTEAFF
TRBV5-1	CASAAQGTNYGYTF
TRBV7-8	CASSLAGTSGGRSTDTQYF
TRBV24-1	CATSSNRDRAHGYTF
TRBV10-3	CAISEGVSNYGYTF
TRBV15	CATSIQGNSNQPQHF
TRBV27	CASSDSSTDTQYF
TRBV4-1	CASSQRESGLPKTGNTEAFF
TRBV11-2	CASSLGRTSGGNYNEQFF
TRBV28	CASSRGGGQEKLFF
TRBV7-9	CASSPGSSGNTIYF
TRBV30	CAWSGRAGELFF
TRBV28	CASSLPYTEAFF
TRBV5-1	CASSPRQGVGEQFF
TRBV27	CASKASGGIGETQYF
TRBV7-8	CASSLAAGFSNQPQHF